The 24 T cell receptor beta chains below come from one sample, sequenced in a study of CD8 T cells in ankylosing spondylitis. TCRdb re-called the 5' RACE reads through MiXCR, storing one row per CDR3 protein. The sample shows about 350,000 distinct CDR3 sequences, approximately 20% of them seen only once. Sequencing was performed on blood, either unsorted or a sorted T cell fraction (not recorded which). These TCRs come from a male donor with ankylosing spondylitis or in good health (not recorded which).

The sample holds a few counts of this clonotype. V gene TRBV5-1 combines with J gene TRBJ2-7; 7 nucleotides align to TRBD2. After removal of 0 bases from V and 3 bases from J, the junction contained 6 bases not matched to a gene. CDR1 is SGHRS and CDR2 is YFSETQ in the germline V gene. The CDR3 runs to 15 residues. This CDR3 is CASSLVSRENYEQYF. In DNA, the CDR3 is TGCGCCAGCAGCTTGGTATCGCGGGAGAACTACGAGCAGTACTTC.

The chain has TRBV2 and TRBJ1-3, with D unresolved. V was cut by 6 bases and J by 0 bases, with 9 bases left in between. The CDR3 spans 14 residues. In germline, CDR1 is SNHLY, CDR2 FYNNEI. CDR3 coding DNA: TGTGCCAGCAGGTCAGCTTCCTCTGGAAACACCATATATTTT. This gives the protein CASRSASSGNTIYF.

This clonotype was detected many times. The chain joins TRBV27 to TRBJ1-5; 9 nucleotides match TRBD1. V shed 6 bases and J 2 bases; nucleotides not matched to a gene: 2. CDR1 and CDR2 (germline): MNHEY, SMNVEV (reference sequence). The CDR3 contains 14 residues. CDR3 sequence reads: CASRTGGRNQPQHF. The CDR3 nucleotides read TGTGCCAGCAGGACAGGGGGACGCAATCAGCCCCAGCATTTT.

This clonotype was counted ten times or more. The chain couples TRBV29-1 to TRBJ2-7, with D perhaps being TRBD1 or TRBD2 (5 bases each). The V and J ends lost 4 bases and 3 bases respectively, with 7 bases between them. Germline CDR1 reads SQVTM; CDR2 reads ANQGSEA. The CDR3 has 11 residues. CDR3 sequence: CSVVGGYEQYF. The CDR3 DNA reads as TGCAGCGTTGTTGGGGGCTACGAGCAGTACTTC.

This clonotype was seen a handful of times. The chain couples TRBV3-1 to TRBJ2-1; possible D gene TRBD1, 7 bases. Germline lookup yields CDR1 LGHDT and CDR2 YNNKEL (reference sequence). Between the trimmed V and J ends, which lost 0 bases and 2 bases, there was a span of 11 bases. The CDR3 spans 16 residues. CDR3 nucleotide sequence: TGTGCCAGCAGCCAAGATGCGGGACAGACCTACAATGAGCAGTTCTTC. This sequence encodes CASSQDAGQTYNEQFF.

This clonotype was detected a few times. The rearrangement uses TRBV24-1 and TRBJ2-5; 8 nucleotides agree with TRBD1. With 4 bases clipped from V and 4 bases from J, the junction kept 7 bases outside the gene matches. The germline V gene encodes CDR1 KGHDR and CDR2 SFDVKD. The CDR3 is 15 residues long. This CDR3 reads CATSDLTGVRETQYF. The CDR3 coding sequence is TGTGCCACCAGTGACCTGACAGGGGTACGAGAGACCCAGTACTTC.

This clonotype was picked up a small number of times. The chain has TRBV4-1 and TRBJ2-5; TRBD2 aligns across 12 bases. V dropped 2 bases and J dropped 2; count of bases not matched to a gene: 0. CDR1 is MGHRA and CDR2 is YSYEKL in the germline V gene. The CDR3 is 15 amino acids. The CDR3 loop reads CASSQTSGGQETQYF. Here the CDR3 DNA reads TGCGCCAGCAGCCAAACTAGCGGGGGGCAAGAGACCCAGTACTTC.

This clonotype was observed a few times. The rearrangement uses TRBV15 and TRBJ2-3; possibly TRBD2 for D (5 bases). CDR1 LNHNV and CDR2 YYDKDF come from the germline V gene (reference sequence). This CDR3 is built from 18 residues. Trimming took 3 bases from V and 6 from J, leaving 25 bases between them. This CDR3 is CATSSTLDLALGGDTQYF. CDR3 in DNA: TGTGCCACCAGCAGTACACTAGATTTGGCCCTGGGTGGTGATACGCAGTATTTT.

There are a few counts of this clonotype. The chain recombines TRBV28 with TRBJ2-1; the D gene is possibly TRBD1 (6 bases). The CDR3 consists of 14 residues. Germline lookup yields CDR1 MDHEN and CDR2 SYDVKM. The V gene lost 3 bases and the J gene lost 6 bases, with 12 bases spanning the gap. CDR3 region: CASSLEAGANEQFF. CDR3 bases: TGTGCCAGCAGTTTGGAGGCAGGGGCCAATGAGCAGTTCTTC.

This chain joins TRBV27 and TRBJ2-7; D perhaps matches TRBD2 (5 bases). This CDR3 contains 13 residues. Germline lookup yields CDR1 MNHEY and CDR2 SMNVEV (reference sequence). Trimming pared 5 bases from V and 0 bases from J, leaving 8 bases between. The CDR3 DNA is TGTGCCAGCAGTCAACGGGGCTCCTACGAGCAGTACTTC. Its protein product is CASSQRGSYEQYF.

This clonotype was detected only a few times. V gene TRBV6-5 combines with J gene TRBJ2-1; no firm D call. Germline lookup yields CDR1 MNHEY and CDR2 SVGAGI. The CDR3 length is 11 residues. V lost 8 bases and J 7 bases, leaving 9 bases between the germline ends. As DNA, the CDR3 is TGTGCCAGCGTAGGGTATAATGAGCAGTTCTTC. It is translated as CASVGYNEQFF.

The chain recombines TRBV6-1 with TRBJ2-3, with 9 bases aligning to TRBD1. Germline CDR1 and CDR2: MNHNS and SASEGT. The CDR3 has 15 amino acids. V lost 6 bases and J lost 1; bases outside the gene matches: 5. The chain's CDR3 is CASSRTGAGTDTQYF. CDR3 nucleotide sequence: TGTGCCAGCAGCAGGACAGGGGCAGGCACAGATACGCAGTATTTT.

The chain links TRBV14 to TRBJ2-7, with 9 positions matching TRBD1. Looked up from germline, CDR1 is SGHDN and CDR2 is FVKESK. CDR3 length: 15 residues. The ends lost 4 bases at V and 2 bases at J; junction bases unmatched: 6. CDR3 region: CASSLGQGTPYEQYF. CDR3 nucleotide sequence: TGTGCCAGCAGCCTTGGACAGGGGACCCCCTACGAGCAGTACTTC.

The V call is TRBV12-3 or TRBV12-4, the J call TRBJ2-2; 8 bases are a match to TRBD1. The V and J ends lost 8 bases and 2 bases, in that order; junction bases with no gene match: 4. The CDR3 length is 14 residues. The CDR3 DNA reads TGTGCCAGCCTGACAGGGGTAAACACCGGGGAGCTGTTTTTT. This gives the protein CASLTGVNTGELFF.

The V and J genes are TRBV11-1 and TRBJ1-1; D unresolved. Per germline, CDR1 SGHAT and CDR2 FQDESV (reference sequence). The V end lost 2 bases, the J end lost 2 bases, and 12 bases lay between the germline ends. The length of the CDR3 is 15 residues. Here the CDR3 DNA reads TGTGCCAGCAGCTTACGGCGCGGAACCAACACTGAAGCTTTCTTT. Its protein is CASSLRRGTNTEAFF.

The rearrangement uses TRBV7-2 and TRBJ2-7, with 13 bases lining up with TRBD2. V lost 6 bases and J lost 3; bases outside the gene matches: 8. The length of the CDR3 is 16 residues. CDR1 SGHTA and CDR2 FQGNSA come from the germline V gene. DNA of the CDR3: TGTGCCAGCAGTGGACTAGCGGGGGCCCCTCGCTACGAGCAGTACTTC. Encoded protein: CASSGLAGAPRYEQYF.

The chain combines TRBV10-3 with TRBJ1-1, with D maybe TRBD1 (6 bases). The length of the CDR3 is 13 residues. The ends were cut back, 10 bases at V and 0 bases at J, with 12 bases in the middle. CDR1 and CDR2 from the germline V gene are ENHRY and SYGVKD. CDR3 in DNA: TGTGCCACAATACAGGGCATGAACACTGAAGCTTTCTTT. This translates into CATIQGMNTEAFF.

The genes are TRBV20-1 and TRBJ1-1; no reliable D call. V was clipped by 4 bases and J by 4 bases, with 16 bases between them. The CDR3 length is 14 residues. Germline CDR1 is DFQATT and CDR2 is SNEGSKA (reference sequence). DNA for the CDR3: TGCAGTGCTACCCGCCCGGAAAAAAGCACTGAAGCTTTCTTT. It is translated as CSATRPEKSTEAFF.

This clonotype came up a few times. V is TRBV29-1 and J is TRBJ2-5, with D perhaps TRBD1 (7 bases). The CDR3 has 12 amino acids. From germline, CDR1 is SQVTM and CDR2 ANQGSEA. The ends were cut back, 5 bases at V and 5 bases at J, with 12 bases in the middle. This CDR3 is CSVPQGTETQYF. The CDR3 coding sequence is TGCAGCGTTCCACAGGGGACTGAGACCCAGTACTTC.

The chain carries TRBV30 and TRBJ2-3; no definite D call. This CDR3 contains 15 residues. Germline V lookup: CDR1 GTSNPN, CDR2 SVGIG (reference sequence). Trimming took off 0 bases at V and 4 bases at J, with 14 bases between the two ends. DNA of the CDR3: TGTGCCTGGAGTGTTAGCTTGGGTTCGGCAGATACGCAGTATTTT. Protein: CAWSVSLGSADTQYF.

CDR3 nucleotides: TGTGCCAGCAGGGGGACTACCGACCCCACAGATACGCAGTATTTT. It translates to CASRGTTDPTDTQYF. This chain links TRBV7-9 with TRBJ2-3, with 7 bases identical to TRBD2. V gave up 6 bases and J gave up 2 bases; unmatched junction bases: 8. CDR3 length: 15 residues. Germline loops: CDR1 SEHNR, CDR2 FQNEAQ (reference sequence). Full variable domain (rest looked up from reference TRBV7-9 and TRBJ2-3): DTGVSQNPRHKITKRGQNVTFRCDPISEHNRLYWYRQTLGQGPEFLTYFQNEAQLEKSRLLSDRFSAERPKGSFSTLEIQRTEQGDSAMYLCASRGTTDPTDTQYFGPGTRLTVL.

The genes are TRBV29-1 and TRBJ2-1, with 7 positions matching TRBD2. V shed 6 bases, J shed 7 bases, and the junction held 3 bases outside the gene matches. Looked up from germline, CDR1 is SQVTM and CDR2 is ANQGSEA. The CDR3 extends over 11 amino acids. The CDR3 region is CSVGAGNEQFF. Here the CDR3 DNA reads TGCAGCGTCGGAGCGGGGAATGAGCAGTTCTTC.

The CDR3 is CASSLHGAAEQYF. CDR3 coding DNA: TGTGCCAGCAGCCTCCACGGGGCGGCCGAGCAGTACTTC. This chain uses TRBV9 with TRBJ2-7; D might be TRBD1 or TRBD2, each matching 5 bases. The CDR3 is made up of 13 amino acids. The V end lost 4 bases, the J end lost 6 bases, and 14 bases lay between the germline ends. The germline V gene encodes CDR1 SGDLS and CDR2 YYNGEE.

The chain is built from TRBV4-1 and TRBJ2-7, with no clear D. The CDR3 loop spans 16 amino acids. Germline assignment: CDR1 MGHRA and CDR2 YSYEKL. V was trimmed by 4 bases and J by 0 bases, leaving 16 bases between them. The CDR3 sequence is CASSPVSGRSSYEQYF. For the CDR3, the DNA is TGCGCCAGCAGCCCCGTTTCCGGCAGGAGCTCCTACGAGCAGTACTTC.